The clone carrying this TCR beta chain was seen repeatedly, ten times or more. Its antigen is as yet unknown. This sample was included in a study of identical twins. CDR3 length: 17 amino acids. CDR1 LNHNV and CDR2 YYDKDF come from the germline V gene (reference sequence). Trimming cost V 5 bases and J 2 bases; bases outside gene matches: 12. A universal primer site was added by template switching, and unique molecular identifiers were carried by the cDNA. TCRdb ran MiXCR on the 5' RACE reads and lists one entry per CDR3 protein. The sample holds a few hundred thousand distinct CDR3 sequences, over 9.5% seen once. Study observations and caveats: Model-predicted out-of-frame TCR alpha sharing fell below observed values in monozygotic twins. Sequences that were beta out-of-frame showed weaker excess twin sharing. One should note that invariant MAIT and iNKT cells could partly confound zero-insertion analyses.

These data are also associated with another study on yellow fever vaccine responses in identical twins.

V and J are TRBV15 and TRBJ2-3, with 8 bases that match TRBD1. Sequencing was done on a sample of memory (CD45RO+) T cells sorted from blood. The receptor's source is a woman between 18 and 29 years old in good health. The CDR3 spells CATSRRGQEQPTDTQYF. CDR3 in DNA: TGTGCCACCAGCCGACGGGGACAGGAGCAACCCACAGATACGCAGTATTTT.